These 16 T cell receptor beta chains were all obtained from the same sample, sequenced in a study of long-term antiretroviral therapy in people with HIV. Runs used v3.0 of the immunoSEQ assay and were done at survey level. Only in-frame clones appear in the TCRdb table, and some are missing; sequencing was by immunoSEQ multiplex PCR. The table shows tens of thousands of clones, with roughly four fifths occurring only once. The sample consisted of unsorted PBMCs, taken 1 year after starting antiretroviral therapy. Receptors originate from a man in his late teens or twenties with HIV.

The chain couples TRBV6-1 to TRBJ1-2; a possible D gene is TRBD1 (5 bases). The CDR3 extends over 13 amino acids. Germline V gene data show CDR1 as MNHNS and CDR2 as SASEGT. CDR3: CWIGVLPGHGYTF. As DNA, the CDR3 is TGTTGGATTGGGGTCCTCCCGGGGCACGGCTACACCTTC.

The chain joins TRBV13 to TRBJ2-1; D might be TRBD1 or TRBD2, each matching 5 bases. V was trimmed by 4 bases and J by 7 bases, leaving 8 bases between them. The CDR3 has 12 amino acids. CDR1 is PRHDT, CDR2 FYEKMQ, per germline (reference sequence). CDR3 in amino acids: CASSSGPNEQFF. The CDR3 nucleotides read TGTGCCAGCAGCTCGGGACCGAATGAGCAGTTCTTC. Supplemented by reference TRBV13 and TRBJ2-1, the full variable domain reads AAGVIQSPRHLIKEKRETATLKCYPIPRHDTVYWYQQGPGQDPQFLISFYEKMQSDKGSIPDRFSAQQFSDYHSELNMSSLELGDSALYFCASSSGPNEQFFGPGTRLTVL.

This clone was counted a few times. This chain's CDR3 is CASSIEGSGGTEAFF. For the CDR3, the DNA is TGTGCCAGTAGTATCGAGGGGTCAGGGGGCACTGAAGCTTTCTTT. The V call is TRBV19, the J call TRBJ1-1, with 7 positions matching TRBD1. Germline V gives CDR1 LNHDA, CDR2 SQIVND (reference sequence). The CDR3 covers 15 residues. V was pared by 3 bases and J by 4 bases, with 8 bases of the junction left unmatched.

The chain combines TRBV6-1 with TRBJ2-3; D gene ambiguous. Germline V gene data show CDR1 as MNHNS and CDR2 as SASEGT. The CDR3 runs 16 residues. V lost 1 base, J lost 1 base, and 12 bases lay in between. In DNA form, the CDR3 reads TGTGCCAGCAGTGAAGGATGGGCCGCGGGCACAGATACGCAGTATTTT. Amino acids: CASSEGWAAGTDTQYF.

The chain combines TRBV9 with TRBJ1-1; TRBD1 aligns across 12 bases. Unmatched junction bases numbered 4, after V lost 0 bases and J lost 4 bases. The CDR3 totals 16 residues. The germline V gene has CDR1 SGDLS and CDR2 YYNGEE. CDR3: CASSVGDRGRGTEAFF. Here the CDR3 DNA reads TGTGCCAGCAGCGTAGGGGACAGGGGGCGAGGCACTGAAGCTTTCTTT.

The chain uses TRBV5-1 and TRBJ2-1; 13 bases fit TRBD2. V was clipped by 4 bases and J by 7 bases; unmatched bases: 11. This CDR3 has 17 amino acids. Germline CDR1 SGHRS, CDR2 YFSETQ. This chain's CDR3 is CASSGRLAGGLRNEQFF. The CDR3 DNA reads TGCGCCAGCAGCGGTCGACTAGCGGGGGGCCTAAGGAATGAGCAGTTCTTC.

This clone was seen only a few times. The V and J genes are TRBV4-1 and TRBJ1-2; no clear D gene. From germline, CDR1 is MGHRA and CDR2 YSYEKL. Trimming took off 4 bases at V and 3 bases at J, with 15 bases between the two ends. The CDR3 is 15 amino acids. The CDR3 DNA reads as TGCGCCAGCAGCCGTCTAGTGGGTGTTTACTATGGCTACACCTTC. Protein sequence: CASSRLVGVYYGYTF.

The chain recombines TRBV29-1 with TRBJ2-2; 11 bases agree with TRBD2. V was pared by 2 bases and J by 6 bases, with 5 bases of the junction left unmatched. This CDR3 is built from 15 residues. Germline-derived CDR1 and CDR2 are SQVTM and ANQGSEA. In DNA, the CDR3 is TGCAGCGTTGAAATATCGGGACTAGCGGCCGGGGAGCTGTTTTTT. Its translation is CSVEISGLAAGELFF.

The chain recombines TRBV11-2 with TRBJ2-7; D gene ambiguous. This CDR3 contains 13 residues. Germline CDR1 reads SGHAT; CDR2 reads FQNNGV. V lost 1 base and J 3 bases, leaving 7 bases between the germline ends. The CDR3 protein is CASSLAGSYEQYF. For the CDR3, the DNA is TGTGCCAGCAGCTTAGCGGGCAGCTACGAGCAGTACTTC.

This clone was seen only a few times. The chain combines TRBV7-8 with TRBJ1-2; a possible D gene is TRBD1 (5 bases). CDR3 length: 17 residues. Germline CDR1 is SGHVS and CDR2 is FQNEAQ. The germline V and J ends were trimmed by 1 base and 0 bases, with 15 bases remaining between them. The CDR3 nucleotides are TGTGCCAGCAGCTTAGGCCCCCGGGACGGATCTAACTATGGCTACACCTTC. It specifies CASSLGPRDGSNYGYTF.

This clone turned up a few times. This rearrangement joins TRBV10-2 to TRBJ1-1; possible D gene TRBD1, 5 bases. Germline V gene data show CDR1 as WSHSY and CDR2 as SAAADI. CDR3 length: 12 residues. Trimming shortened V by 6 bases and J by 5 bases, and 10 bases separated the two germline ends. The CDR3 DNA follows: TGCGCCAGCAGGCAGGGTGGTACTGAAGCTTTCTTT. Amino acids: CASRQGGTEAFF.

The chain combines TRBV5-1 with TRBJ1-2; D uncertain. This CDR3 region has 15 residues. The germline gives CDR1 SGHRS, CDR2 YFSETQ. Between the trimmed V and J ends, which lost 1 base and 4 bases, there was a span of 14 bases. The CDR3 loop is CASSLRSGNPYGYTF. The CDR3 nucleotides read TGCGCCAGCAGCTTGCGTTCGGGTAACCCCTATGGCTACACCTTC.

The chain carries TRBV5-1 and TRBJ2-7; TRBD1 agrees at 10 bases. The germline V gene encodes CDR1 SGHRS and CDR2 YFSETQ. The CDR3 length is 17 residues. Trimming cost V 4 bases and J 6 bases; bases outside gene matches: 16. The chain's CDR3 is CASSPAPTGTGDSEQYF. Written as DNA, the CDR3 is TGCGCCAGCAGCCCTGCCCCCACCGGGACAGGGGATAGCGAGCAGTACTTC.

The chain links TRBV10-2 to TRBJ2-1; D is undetermined. The CDR3 is 13 amino acids. V lost 8 bases, J lost 0 bases, and 8 bases lay in between. Looked up from germline, CDR1 is WSHSY and CDR2 is SAAADI. The CDR3 is CASSVFSYNEQFF. In nucleotides, the CDR3 is TGCGCCAGCTCGGTTTTCTCCTACAATGAGCAGTTCTTC.

The chain couples TRBV19 to TRBJ1-1; maybe TRBD1 (6 bases). The V gene lost 5 bases and the J gene lost 4 bases, with 11 bases spanning the gap. CDR1 is LNHDA, CDR2 SQIVND, per germline (reference sequence). The CDR3 has 13 amino acids. CDR3 nucleotides: TGTGCCAGTAGTGATCAGGGGACCACTGAAGCTTTCTTT. Its protein is CASSDQGTTEAFF.

The chain uses TRBV5-1 and TRBJ2-7; 8 bases fit TRBD2. From germline, CDR1 is SGHRS and CDR2 YFSETQ. CDR3 length: 14 amino acids. Losses at the gene ends were 0 bases for V and 6 bases for J; bases not matched to a gene: 5. The CDR3 sequence: CASSLVAGLGEQYF. The CDR3 DNA reads TGCGCCAGCAGCTTGGTAGCGGGGCTCGGCGAGCAGTACTTC.